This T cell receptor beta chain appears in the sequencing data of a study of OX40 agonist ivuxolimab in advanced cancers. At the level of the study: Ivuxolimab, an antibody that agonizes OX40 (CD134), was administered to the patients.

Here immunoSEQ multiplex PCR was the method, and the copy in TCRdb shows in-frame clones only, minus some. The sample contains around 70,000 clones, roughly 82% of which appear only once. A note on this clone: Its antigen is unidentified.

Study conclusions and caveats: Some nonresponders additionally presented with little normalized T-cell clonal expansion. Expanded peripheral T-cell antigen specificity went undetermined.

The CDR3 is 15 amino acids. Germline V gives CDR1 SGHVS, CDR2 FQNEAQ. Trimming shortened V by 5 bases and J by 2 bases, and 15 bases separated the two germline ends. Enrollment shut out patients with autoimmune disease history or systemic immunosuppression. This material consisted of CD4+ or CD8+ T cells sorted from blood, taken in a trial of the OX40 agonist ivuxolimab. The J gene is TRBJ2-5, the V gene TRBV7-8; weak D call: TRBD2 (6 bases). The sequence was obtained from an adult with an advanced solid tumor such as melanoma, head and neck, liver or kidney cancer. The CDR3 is CASSRGTLLQETQYF. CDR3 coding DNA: TGTGCCAGCAGCCGAGGGACTCTGCTTCAAGAGACCCAGTACTTC.